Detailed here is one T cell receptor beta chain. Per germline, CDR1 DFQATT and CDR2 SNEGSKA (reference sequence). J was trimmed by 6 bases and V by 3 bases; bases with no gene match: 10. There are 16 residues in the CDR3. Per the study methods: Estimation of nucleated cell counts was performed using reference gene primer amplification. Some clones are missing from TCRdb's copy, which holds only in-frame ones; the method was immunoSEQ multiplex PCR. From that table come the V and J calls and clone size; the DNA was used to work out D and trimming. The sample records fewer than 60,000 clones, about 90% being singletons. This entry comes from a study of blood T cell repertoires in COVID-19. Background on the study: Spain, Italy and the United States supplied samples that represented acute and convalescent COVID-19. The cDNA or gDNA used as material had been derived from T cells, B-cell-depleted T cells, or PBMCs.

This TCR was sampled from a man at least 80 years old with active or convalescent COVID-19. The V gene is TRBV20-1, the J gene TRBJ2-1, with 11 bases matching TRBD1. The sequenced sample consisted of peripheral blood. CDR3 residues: CSASHSGTGGVNEQFF. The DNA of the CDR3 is TGCAGTGCTAGTCATAGCGGGACAGGGGGGGTCAATGAGCAGTTCTTC.